Following are 17 T cell receptor beta chains from one sample sequenced in a study of T cell repertoires in cytomegalovirus infection. For these TCRs, the target antigens are not known. TCRdb called the reads again in MiXCR, with one record for every CDR3 protein. The table records around 900,000 distinct CDR3 sequences, about a third of them present only once. This sample comprised cultured CD8+ T cells from PBMCs, obtained from culture after CMV antigen stimulation. These receptor sequences come from a human donor in good health (CMV status not recorded). Some clones in this sample may be carry-over from other donors' samples.

The rearrangement links TRBV6-2 or TRBV6-3 to TRBJ1-1; the D is unclear. Germline CDR1 reads MNHEY; CDR2 reads SVGEGT. The CDR3 is 11 residues long. The ends were cut back, 6 bases at V and 7 bases at J, with 9 bases in the middle. Here the CDR3 reads CASRGSLEAFF. The CDR3 DNA follows: TGTGCCAGCAGGGGTAGCCTTGAAGCTTTCTTT.

J is TRBJ2-7 and V is TRBV4-3, with unresolved D. Germline V gene lookup returns CDR1 LGHNA and CDR2 YSLEER. Trimming pared 1 base from V and 2 bases from J, leaving 12 bases between. This CDR3 has 15 amino acids. As DNA, the CDR3 is TGCGCCAGCAGCCAAGCCACGTCGGAAACCTACGAGCAGTACTTC. Amino acids: CASSQATSETYEQYF.

This clonotype has only a few counts. CDR3 coding DNA: TGTGCCAGCAGCATAGCGGGCTACCTGGGAGAGACCCAGTACTTC. It encodes CASSIAGYLGETQYF. The V and J genes are TRBV13 and TRBJ2-5; 7 nucleotides match TRBD2. From germline, CDR1 is PRHDT and CDR2 FYEKMQ (reference sequence). The CDR3 extends over 15 amino acids. J gave up 4 bases and V 5 bases, and 10 bases lay outside the gene matches.

The table lists this clonotype with many counts. The chain carries TRBV7-6 and TRBJ1-6, with D unresolved. The CDR3 length is 15 residues. Per germline, CDR1 SGHVS and CDR2 FNYEAQ. V lost 1 base, J lost 7 bases, and 11 bases lay in between. In nucleotides, the CDR3 is TGTGCCAGCAGCTTAGAAGGGCGTTGGAATTCACCCCTCCACTTT. This sequence encodes CASSLEGRWNSPLHF. Filled out from reference TRBV7-6 and TRBJ1-6, the complete variable domain reads GAGVSQSPRYKVTKRGQDVALRCDPISGHVSLYWYRQALGQGPEFLTYFNYEAQQDKSGLPNDRFSAERPEGSISTLTIQRTEQRDSAMYRCASSLEGRWNSPLHFGNGTRLTVT.

The table lists this clonotype with a few counts. The J gene is TRBJ1-4, the V gene TRBV25-1, with D unclear. This CDR3 has 16 amino acids. Germline CDR1 and CDR2: MGHDK and SYGVNS. Trimming pared 6 bases from V and 7 bases from J, leaving 21 bases between. The CDR3 region has the DNA TGTGCCAGCAGGGAGAACTACGGAAATGAAGGTGAAAAACTGTTTTTT. It translates to CASRENYGNEGEKLFF. Together with reference TRBV25-1 and TRBJ1-4, the CDR3 gives the full variable domain: EADIYQTPRYLVIGTGKKITLECSQTMGHDKMYWYQQDPGMELHLIHYSYGVNSTEKGDLSSESTVSRIRTEHFPLTLESARPSHTSQYLCASRENYGNEGEKLFFGSGTQLSVL.

This chain connects TRBV5-6 to TRBJ1-6, with unresolved D. Looked up from germline, CDR1 is SGHDT and CDR2 is YYEEEE. CDR3 size: 17 residues. V gave up 3 bases and J gave up 0 bases, with 13 bases separating them. The CDR3 loop reads CASSSSFGSSYNSPLHF. The CDR3 nucleotides are TGTGCCAGCAGCTCCAGCTTTGGGAGCTCCTATAATTCACCCCTCCACTTT.

The chain uses TRBV14 and TRBJ2-2; no definite D call. Germline CDR1 and CDR2: SGHDN and FVKESK. Trimming removed 1 base from V and 7 bases from J, with 7 bases in between. The length of the CDR3 is 13 residues. The CDR3, as DNA: TGTGCCAGCAGCCAAGTTCGGATCGGGGAGCTGTTTTTT. Translation gives CASSQVRIGELFF.

The chain recombines TRBV13 with TRBJ1-5; TRBD1 is a possible D gene (6 bases). V was clipped by 2 bases and J by 2 bases, with 13 bases between them. The CDR3 sequence is 16 residues long. The germline V gene has CDR1 PRHDT and CDR2 FYEKMQ (reference sequence). Here the CDR3 reads CASSLSGGHGNQPQHF. CDR3 in DNA: TGTGCCAGCAGCTTAAGCGGGGGGCATGGCAATCAGCCCCAGCATTTT.

V is TRBV7-2 and J is TRBJ2-3; D possibly corresponds to TRBD1 (5 bases). The germline V gene encodes CDR1 SGHTA and CDR2 FQGNSA. The CDR3 sequence is 16 residues long. V gave up 3 bases and J gave up 9 bases, with 22 bases separating them. The CDR3 DNA sequence: TGTGCCAGCAGCTTGGAGCTACAAGGGGCTACAACGACGCAGTATTTT. This encodes CASSLELQGATTTQYF.

This chain's CDR3 is CASKTTGTGAPWAETQYF. The CDR3 nucleotides are TGTGCCAGCAAAACGACCGGGACAGGGGCCCCGTGGGCAGAGACCCAGTACTTC. The chain couples TRBV27 to TRBJ2-5; 10 bases are shared with TRBD1. CDR1 is MNHEY and CDR2 is SMNVEV in the germline V gene (reference sequence). The CDR3 is made up of 18 amino acids. The ends lost 7 bases at V and 4 bases at J; junction bases unmatched: 18.

The chain combines TRBV19 with TRBJ1-1; D might be TRBD1 (6 bases). This CDR3 region has 13 residues. V dropped 11 bases and J dropped 4 bases, with 17 bases sitting between them. Germline values: CDR1 LNHDA, CDR2 SQIVND (reference sequence). The DNA for the CDR3 is TGTGCCTCGAAAGGGGGTTCAGGCACTGAAGCTTTCTTT. It specifies CASKGGSGTEAFF.

The chain joins TRBV19 to TRBJ1-2; TRBD1 aligns across 8 bases. Trimming at V came to 3 bases and at J to 3 bases, leaving 12 bases not matched to a gene. This CDR3 comprises 17 residues. The germline CDR1 and CDR2 sequences are LNHDA and SQIVND (reference sequence). The CDR3 sequence: CASSMGRSDRVDYGYTF. The DNA for the CDR3 is TGTGCCAGTAGTATGGGAAGGTCGGACAGGGTGGACTATGGCTACACCTTC.

This clonotype was seen a handful of times. Written as DNA, the CDR3 is TGTGCCAGCAGTTACTCCGGGACACCCCACGAGCAGTACTTC. It encodes CASSYSGTPHEQYF. V gene TRBV6-6 combines with J gene TRBJ2-7, with a weak D call TRBD1 (6 bases). The V end lost 0 bases, the J end lost 5 bases, and 11 bases lay between the germline ends. The CDR3 totals 14 residues. The V gene's germline CDR1 is MNHNY and CDR2 SVGAGI (reference sequence).

The chain carries TRBV6-2 or TRBV6-3 and TRBJ1-5, with no clear D. The germline CDR1 and CDR2 sequences are MNHEY and SVGEGT. Trimming removed 9 bases at V and 7 bases at J, with 16 bases between. CDR3 length equals 13 residues. The CDR3 coding sequence is TGTGCCAGTACCTATTGGGCGGGGCAGCCCCAGCATTTT. Its protein is CASTYWAGQPQHF.

This sequence joins TRBV4-1 and TRBJ2-5; 7 positions agree with TRBD1. Germline lookup yields CDR1 MGHRA and CDR2 YSYEKL. The junction had 4 bases not matched to a gene; V was cut back by 1 base and J by 2 bases. This CDR3 comprises 15 residues. The CDR3 protein is CASSQGPGQQETQYF. CDR3 coding DNA: TGCGCCAGCAGCCAAGGCCCGGGACAGCAAGAGACCCAGTACTTC.

V and J are TRBV4-1 and TRBJ2-7; no firm D call. The V gene lost 0 bases and the J gene lost 5 bases, with 11 bases spanning the gap. Germline V gene data show CDR1 as MGHRA and CDR2 as YSYEKL. CDR3 length equals 14 residues. The DNA of the CDR3 is TGCGCCAGCAGCCAAGATCCAGGCCCCAACGAGCAGTACTTC. Translation: CASSQDPGPNEQYF.

This clonotype was observed a few times. The chain couples TRBV12-5 to TRBJ1-2; weak D call: TRBD1 (5 bases). There are 12 residues in the CDR3. From germline, CDR1 is LGHNT and CDR2 FRNRAP. V lost 6 bases and J lost 4, with 9 bases in between. The CDR3 spells CASGPTGYGYTF. In DNA form, the CDR3 reads TGTGCTAGTGGCCCAACAGGCTATGGCTACACCTTC.